This TCR beta chain was identified in a study of metastatic and nonmetastatic thyroid tumors. TCRdb used MiXCR to call clones anew from the PCR reads. Altogether roughly 24,000 clones are present, more than 15% being singletons, with the ten largest covering 2.5% to 3%. This clone was seen a handful of times. No patient received treatment before thyroid surgery. This receptor was taken from a male donor with papillary thyroid cancer or a benign thyroid nodule (not recorded which). Some clones in this sample may be carry-over from other donors' samples. The sample consisted of adjacent normal tissue.

The CDR3 is CASSQRPNEQFF. CDR3 nucleotide sequence: TGTGCCAGCAGTCAGAGACCAAATGAGCAGTTCTTC. This sequence joins TRBV6-1 and TRBJ2-1; unclear D gene. V was pared by 5 bases and J by 7 bases, with 9 bases between. CDR3 length: 12 amino acids. In germline, CDR1 is MNHNS, CDR2 SASEGT.